The T cell receptor (beta chain) described here comes from a study of metastatic and nonmetastatic thyroid tumors. TCRdb called clones again from the PCR reads with MiXCR. The repertoire has about 18,000 clones, about a quarter of them found once; the top ten carry 10%. V gave up 2 bases and J gave up 9 bases, with 13 bases separating them. CDR1 and CDR2 (germline): MNHNY, SVGAGI (reference sequence). The CDR3 loop spans 13 amino acids. Before thyroid surgery, none of the patients had received any treatment. Specimen: adjacent normal tissue. This chain links TRBV6-6 with TRBJ1-2; D is unclear. The receptor's source is a female donor with papillary thyroid cancer or a benign thyroid nodule (not recorded which). Some clones in this sample may be carry-over from other donors' samples. CDR3 coding DNA: TGTGCCAGCAGTTACAGGGAGGAGGATAGCTACACCTTC. Protein product: CASSYREEDSYTF.